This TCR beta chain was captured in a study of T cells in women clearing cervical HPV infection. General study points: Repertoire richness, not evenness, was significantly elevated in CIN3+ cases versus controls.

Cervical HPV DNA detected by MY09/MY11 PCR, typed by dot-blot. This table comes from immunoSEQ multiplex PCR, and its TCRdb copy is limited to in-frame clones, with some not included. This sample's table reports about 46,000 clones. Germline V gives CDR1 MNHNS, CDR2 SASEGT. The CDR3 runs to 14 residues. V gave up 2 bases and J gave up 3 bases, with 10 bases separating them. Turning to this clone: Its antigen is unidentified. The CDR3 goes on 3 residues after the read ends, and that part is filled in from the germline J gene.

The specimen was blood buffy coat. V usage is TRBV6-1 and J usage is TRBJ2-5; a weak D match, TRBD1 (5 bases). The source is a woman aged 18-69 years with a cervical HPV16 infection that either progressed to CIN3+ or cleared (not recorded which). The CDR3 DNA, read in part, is TGTGCCAGCAGTGAACAGGGTTTAGAAGAGACC. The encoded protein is CASSEQGLEET. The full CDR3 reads CASSEQGLEETQYF.